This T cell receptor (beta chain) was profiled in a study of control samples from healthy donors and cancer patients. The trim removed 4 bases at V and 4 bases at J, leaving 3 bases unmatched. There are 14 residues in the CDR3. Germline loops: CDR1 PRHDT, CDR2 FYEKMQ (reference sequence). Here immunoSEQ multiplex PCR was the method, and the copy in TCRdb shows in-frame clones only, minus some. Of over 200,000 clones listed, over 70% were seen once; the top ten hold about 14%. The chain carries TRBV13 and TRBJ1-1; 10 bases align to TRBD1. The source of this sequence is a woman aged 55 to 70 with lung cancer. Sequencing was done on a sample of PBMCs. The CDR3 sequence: CASSYRQGATEAFF. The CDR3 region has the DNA TGTGCCAGCAGCTATAGACAGGGGGCCACTGAAGCTTTCTTT. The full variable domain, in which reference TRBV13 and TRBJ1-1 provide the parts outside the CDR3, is AAGVIQSPRHLIKEKRETATLKCYPIPRHDTVYWYQQGPGQDPQFLISFYEKMQSDKGSIPDRFSAQQFSDYHSELNMSSLELGDSALYFCASSYRQGATEAFFGQGTRLTVV.